This passage covers 7 T cell receptor beta chains from one sample sequenced in a study of cytomegalovirus exposure and HLA in healthy donors (dated by TCRdb to about 2017). Library preparation was by the immunoSEQ multiplex PCR assay. A mixture of 60 forward primers for TCR Vbeta segments and 13 reverse primers for TCR Jbeta segments was used in the multiplex PCR. In TCRdb, the immuneACCESS table is reduced to in-frame sequences with V and J assigned. These tables do not hold every clone; where another copy was compared, an unresolved V gene accounts for under half, and the others remain unexplained. The sample table holds around 140,000 clones, of which roughly 80% were seen once. The ten largest clones capture 1.5% of the sample. The sequencing sample was made of PBMCs. These receptors all stem from a female donor in good health and CMV-seronegative.

The chain employs TRBV7-3 and TRBJ2-3, with a weak D call TRBD2 (5 bases). Between the trimmed V and J ends, which lost 1 base and 0 bases, there was a span of 20 bases. The CDR3 extends over 19 amino acids. CDR1 and CDR2 (germline): SGHTA, FQGTGA. The DNA of the CDR3 is TGTGCCAGCAGCTTAAGAGGGTTCAGTTCCCACGCTAGCACAGATACGCAGTATTTT. This codes for CASSLRGFSSHASTDTQYF.

The chain couples TRBV2 to TRBJ2-1; D is perhaps TRBD1 (6 bases). Deletions cut 4 bases from V and 4 bases from J, with 11 bases between. The CDR3 loop spans 14 amino acids. Per germline, CDR1 SNHLY and CDR2 FYNNEI. CDR3: CASSGNRDYNEQFF. CDR3 coding DNA: TGTGCCAGCAGTGGAAACAGGGATTACAATGAGCAGTTCTTC. Drawing the rest from reference TRBV2 and TRBJ2-1, the complete variable domain is EPEVTQTPSHQVTQMGQEVILRCVPISNHLYFYWYRQILGQKVEFLVSFYNNEISEKSEIFDDQFSVERPDGSNFTLKIRSTKLEDSAMYFCASSGNRDYNEQFFGPGTRLTVL.

The chain combines TRBV5-1 with TRBJ2-7; 9 bases are shared with TRBD1. The CDR3 is 14 amino acids. Germline-derived CDR1 and CDR2 are SGHRS and YFSETQ. V lost 2 bases and J lost 3; bases outside the gene matches: 3. CDR3 region: CASSLGTGHYEQYF. The CDR3 nucleotides read TGCGCCAGCAGCTTAGGGACAGGGCACTACGAGCAGTACTTC.

The chain combines TRBV28 with TRBJ1-2, with 10 bases aligning to TRBD1. After removal of 4 bases from V and 8 bases from J, the junction contained 4 bases not matched to a gene. The CDR3 has 13 residues. CDR1 is MDHEN, CDR2 SYDVKM, per germline. The CDR3 loop reads CASSSGQGLGYTF. CDR3 DNA: TGTGCCAGCAGTTCGGGACAGGGGCTAGGCTACACCTTC.

The chain carries TRBV5-6 and TRBJ1-1; 7 positions agree with TRBD1. Germline V CDR1 and CDR2: SGHDT, YYEEEE. The length of the CDR3 is 12 residues. V dropped 2 bases and J dropped 13; count of bases not matched to a gene: 8. The chain's CDR3 is CASSFGQEKGFF. The CDR3 nucleotides read TGTGCCAGCAGCTTCGGACAGGAAAAGGGTTTCTTT.

Remarks on this clone: Other DNA sequences in the same sample also yield this CDR3. V is TRBV27 and J is TRBJ2-3; no reliable D call. V shed 0 bases and J shed 3 bases, with 7 bases lying between them. Germline V lookup: CDR1 MNHEY, CDR2 SMNVEV (reference sequence). This CDR3 region has 14 residues. DNA for the CDR3: TGTGCCAGCAGTTTATCCCCCGGTACAGATACGCAGTATTTT. Translated: CASSLSPGTDTQYF.

V and J are TRBV6-1 and TRBJ2-5, with a possible D match to TRBD1 (5 bases). Germline CDR1 MNHNS, CDR2 SASEGT. Deletions cut 8 bases from V and 5 bases from J, with 15 bases between. The CDR3 has 13 residues. The CDR3 DNA sequence: TGTGCCAGCGGCAAGAACAGGCAGGAGACCCAGTACTTC. It codes for CASGKNRQETQYF.